These 30 T cell receptor beta chains share one sample of origin, sequenced in a study of shared clonotypes between healthy human individuals. TCRdb's table, derived via immunoSEQ multiplex PCR, lists solely in-frame clones and lacks some. The sample holds roughly 550,000 clones; around 95% are singletons and the top ten take around 0.11%. CD8 cells regarded as naive lacked CD45RO, were positively chosen for CCR7, and omitted terminally differentiated effector memory CD45RA+ cells. The sequenced material came from naive CD8+ T cells sorted from blood. The receptors come from a woman under 40 in good health.

V and J are TRBV27 and TRBJ2-1, with D tentatively TRBD1 (5 bases). Between the trimmed V and J ends, which lost 4 bases and 7 bases, there was a span of 11 bases. Per the germline V gene, CDR1 is MNHEY and CDR2 is SMNVEV (reference sequence). This CDR3 spans 13 amino acids. The chain's CDR3 is CASSSGQLNEQFF. CDR3 DNA: TGTGCCAGCAGTTCCGGACAACTGAATGAGCAGTTCTTC.

This chain uses TRBV29-1 with TRBJ2-7; no clear D. Trimming removed 1 base at V and 0 bases at J, with 7 bases between. This CDR3 has 13 amino acids. Germline loops: CDR1 SQVTM, CDR2 ANQGSEA. The CDR3 nucleotides read TGCAGCGTTGAAGCAAAGGCCTCCTACGAGCAGTACTTC. Translating gives CSVEAKASYEQYF.

The gene calls are TRBV5-4 and TRBJ1-2; D not certain. Trimming cost V 6 bases and J 6 bases, with 18 bases left between them. The CDR3 has 14 residues. Looked up from germline, CDR1 is SGHNT and CDR2 is YYREEE (reference sequence). The CDR3 bases are TGTGCCAGCACCTCCCCCGGGGAAGTGAATGGCTACACCTTC. Protein sequence: CASTSPGEVNGYTF.

The rearrangement joins TRBV30 to TRBJ1-1, with D uncertain. CDR1 is GTSNPN, CDR2 SVGIG, per germline (reference sequence). V lost 3 bases, J lost 1 base, and 15 bases lay in between. CDR3 length equals 15 residues. The CDR3 bases are TGTGCCTGGAGATCTTTCGAGACACCGAACACTGAAGCTTTCTTT. It specifies CAWRSFETPNTEAFF.

The chain is built from TRBV7-9 and TRBJ1-1; TRBD1 is a possible D gene (5 bases). Trimming took 6 bases from V and 1 from J, leaving 12 bases between them. This CDR3 spans 14 amino acids. CDR1 and CDR2 (germline): SEHNR, FQNEAQ (reference sequence). CDR3 amino acids: CASSLLGTNTEAFF. The CDR3 region has the DNA TGTGCCAGCAGTCTTCTCGGGACGAACACTGAAGCTTTCTTT.

The chain is built from TRBV28 and TRBJ1-1; 9 nucleotides match TRBD1. CDR3 length: 15 residues. The V segment lost 3 bases and the J segment 0 bases; nucleotides outside the gene matches: 2. The germline V gene has CDR1 MDHEN and CDR2 SYDVKM. CDR3 sequence reads: CASSLYRGLNTEAFF. The CDR3 DNA is TGTGCCAGCAGTTTGTACAGGGGGCTGAACACTGAAGCTTTCTTT.

The gene calls are TRBV27 and TRBJ2-2, with TRBD2 matching 10 bases. V was pared by 5 bases and J by 3 bases, with 6 bases of the junction left unmatched. The CDR3 is made up of 16 amino acids. Germline V CDR1 and CDR2: MNHEY, SMNVEV (reference sequence). In DNA form, the CDR3 reads TGTGCCAGCAGTCCGTGGACTAGCGGATACACCGGGGAGCTGTTTTTT. Amino acids: CASSPWTSGYTGELFF.

Worth noting for this clone: Other DNA sequences of this sample code for an identical CDR3. The chain is built from TRBV6-5 and TRBJ2-7; 8 positions match TRBD2. Germline lookup yields CDR1 MNHEY and CDR2 SVGAGI. The CDR3 has 12 amino acids. The V segment lost 8 bases and the J segment 4 bases; nucleotides outside the gene matches: 4. CDR3 nucleotides: TGTGCCAGCTCTCCTAGCGGGTACGAGCAGTACTTC. Amino acids: CASSPSGYEQYF.

The chain employs TRBV28 and TRBJ2-5, with D hard to call. Trimming took 3 bases from V and 5 from J, leaving 16 bases between them. CDR3 length: 15 residues. Germline CDR1 MDHEN, CDR2 SYDVKM. As DNA, the CDR3 is TGTGCCAGCAGTTTGTCCGCAAGCCTGGGCGAGACCCAGTACTTC. Encoded protein: CASSLSASLGETQYF.

The chain has TRBV7-9 and TRBJ2-7, with D maybe TRBD2 (5 bases). Germline CDR1 is SEHNR and CDR2 is FQNEAQ (reference sequence). CDR3 length equals 15 residues. V was clipped by 5 bases and J by 3 bases, with 17 bases between them. The CDR3 DNA sequence: TGTGCCAGCAGCCCTTCGGGTAGCGCTGACTACGAGCAGTACTTC. This encodes CASSPSGSADYEQYF.

The gene calls are TRBV9 and TRBJ2-1; no firm D call. Looked up from germline, CDR1 is SGDLS and CDR2 is YYNGEE. This CDR3 region has 11 residues. Trimming took off 0 bases at V and 9 bases at J, with 4 bases between the two ends. CDR3 nucleotide sequence: TGTGCCAGCAGCGTAGAAGGTGAGCAGTTCTTC. This sequence encodes CASSVEGEQFF.

The CDR3 DNA follows: TGTGCCAGCAGGCCGGGGAGGAGCCCCTACGAGCAGTACTTC. This translates into CASRPGRSPYEQYF. V and J are TRBV7-9 and TRBJ2-7; D may be TRBD2 (6 bases). Germline assignment: CDR1 SEHNR and CDR2 FQNEAQ (reference sequence). The ends were cut back, 6 bases at V and 2 bases at J, with 14 bases in the middle. The CDR3 extends over 14 amino acids.

The J gene is TRBJ2-7, the V gene TRBV14, with 8 bases lining up with TRBD2. The CDR3 extends over 15 amino acids. After removal of 2 bases from V and 5 bases from J, the junction contained 8 bases not matched to a gene. Germline V CDR1 and CDR2: SGHDN, FVKESK. CDR3 region: CASSQRLALSHEQYF. The CDR3 nucleotides read TGTGCCAGCAGCCAACGACTAGCGCTTAGCCACGAGCAGTACTTC.

V is TRBV7-6 and J is TRBJ2-5; possibly TRBD2 for D (6 bases). Germline V gene lookup returns CDR1 SGHVS and CDR2 FNYEAQ. This CDR3 is 11 amino acids long. V shed 6 bases and J shed 7 bases, with 9 bases lying between them. CDR3 amino acids: CASREEGTQYF. The CDR3 DNA reads as TGTGCCAGCAGGGAGGAGGGGACCCAGTACTTC.

Comment on this clone: Additional DNA sequences in this sample encode the identical CDR3. The genes are TRBV28 and TRBJ2-7, with D unresolved. CDR1 and CDR2 from the germline V gene are MDHEN and SYDVKM. Trimming cost V 8 bases and J 4 bases, with 6 bases left between them. The CDR3 runs 10 residues. The CDR3 sequence: CASSRYEQYF. DNA of the CDR3: TGTGCCAGCTCCAGATACGAGCAGTACTTC. Combining the CDR3 with reference TRBV28 and TRBJ2-7 gives the whole variable domain DVKVTQSSRYLVKRTGEKVFLECVQDMDHENMFWYRQDPGLGLRLIYFSYDVKMKEKGDIPEGYSVSREKKERFSLILESASTNQTSMYLCASSRYEQYFGPGTRLTVT.

This rearrangement joins TRBV6-5 to TRBJ1-1; the D is unclear. In germline, CDR1 is MNHEY, CDR2 SVGAGI. The CDR3 is made up of 16 amino acids. V gave up 2 bases and J gave up 5 bases, with 18 bases separating them. The CDR3 bases are TGTGCCAGCAGTTACGGCCTAACCGCTGCTAAAACTGAAGCTTTCTTT. This translates into CASSYGLTAAKTEAFF.

The gene calls are TRBV29-1 and TRBJ1-1; D perhaps matches TRBD1 (6 bases). CDR1 is SQVTM, CDR2 ANQGSEA, per germline. V was shortened by 6 bases and J by 1 base, with 9 bases between the two germline ends. The CDR3 has 12 residues. CDR3 DNA: TGCAGCGTAGAGACAGGGAACACTGAAGCTTTCTTT. Translating gives CSVETGNTEAFF.

The chain carries TRBV6-5 and TRBJ1-1; D remains ambiguous. V shed 7 bases and J shed 0 bases, with 6 bases lying between them. This CDR3 spans 12 amino acids. The germline gives CDR1 MNHEY, CDR2 SVGAGI. The CDR3 protein is CASNGMNTEAFF. The CDR3 DNA sequence: TGTGCCAGCAACGGAATGAACACTGAAGCTTTCTTT.

V and J are TRBV27 and TRBJ1-2; possible D gene TRBD1, 5 bases. CDR3 size: 14 residues. Germline CDR1 MNHEY, CDR2 SMNVEV (reference sequence). V gave up 3 bases and J gave up 5 bases, with 13 bases separating them. In DNA, the CDR3 is TGTGCCAGCAGTTTTATGGGGACGGGGTATGGCTACACCTTC. Its protein is CASSFMGTGYGYTF.

The V and J genes are TRBV7-6 and TRBJ1-1, with D unclear. The germline gives CDR1 SGHVS, CDR2 FNYEAQ. Trimming took off 5 bases at V and 3 bases at J, with 10 bases between the two ends. The CDR3 sequence is 13 residues long. CDR3 region: CASSRAYHTEAFF. The CDR3 nucleotides read TGTGCCAGCAGCAGGGCTTACCACACTGAAGCTTTCTTT.

V usage is TRBV19 and J usage is TRBJ2-1, with 7 bases fitting TRBD2. Germline CDR1 reads LNHDA; CDR2 reads SQIVND (reference sequence). J was trimmed by 9 bases and V by 5 bases; bases with no gene match: 7. The CDR3 sequence is 13 residues long. Written as DNA, the CDR3 is TGTGCCAGTAGTCCCCTGGGGGGGACTGAGCAGTTCTTC. It is translated as CASSPLGGTEQFF. Supplemented by reference TRBV19 and TRBJ2-1, the full variable domain reads DGGITQSPKYLFRKEGQNVTLSCEQNLNHDAMYWYRQDPGQGLRLIYYSQIVNDFQKGDIAEGYSVSREKKESFPLTVTSAQKNPTAFYLCASSPLGGTEQFFGPGTRLTVL.

The DNA for the CDR3 is TGTGCCAGCAGAAGAGGACAGGGGAGCACCGGGGAGCTGTTTTTT. It encodes CASRRGQGSTGELFF. The V and J genes are TRBV27 and TRBJ2-2, with 9 bases aligning to TRBD1. From germline, CDR1 is MNHEY and CDR2 SMNVEV (reference sequence). V dropped 6 bases and J dropped 4; count of bases not matched to a gene: 6. The length of the CDR3 is 15 residues.

CDR3 sequence reads: CASSQAGPSSTDTQYF. The CDR3 DNA sequence: TGCGCCAGCAGTCAAGCGGGACCGTCTAGCACAGATACGCAGTATTTT. This chain joins TRBV23-1 and TRBJ2-3; tentatively, D is TRBD2 (6 bases). TRBV23-1 is annotated as an ORF whose role is uncertain. V dropped 2 bases and J dropped 0 bases, with 12 bases sitting between them. The CDR3 runs to 16 residues.

The chain couples TRBV7-7 to TRBJ2-1; 9 nucleotides align to TRBD1. In germline, CDR1 is SSHAT, CDR2 FNYEAQ (reference sequence). V trimming: 0 bases; J trimming: 8 bases; junction bases outside the gene matches: 5. CDR3 length: 15 amino acids. Written as DNA, the CDR3 is TGTGCCAGCAGCTTAGCGACAGGGGGGGCCTATGAGCAGTTCTTC. Translated: CASSLATGGAYEQFF.

The V and J genes are TRBV6-5 and TRBJ2-7; D not certain. Germline V CDR1 and CDR2: MNHEY, SVGAGI. The CDR3 loop spans 13 amino acids. Trimming took 2 bases from V and 3 from J, leaving 8 bases between them. CDR3 protein: CASSYRNGYEQYF. CDR3 bases: TGTGCCAGCAGTTACCGGAACGGCTACGAGCAGTACTTC.

CDR3 loop: CASSLSQGSDTQYF. The CDR3 DNA sequence: TGTGCCAGCAGCTTAAGTCAGGGATCAGATACGCAGTATTTT. The V gene is TRBV7-3, the J gene TRBJ2-3; D is perhaps TRBD1 (5 bases). This CDR3 contains 14 residues. Germline CDR1 is SGHTA and CDR2 is FQGTGA. Trimming cost V 1 base and J 4 bases, with 9 bases left between them.

V gene TRBV9 combines with J gene TRBJ2-1; no reliable D call. The CDR3 sequence is 13 residues long. V lost 7 bases, J lost 8 bases, and 16 bases lay in between. Germline assignment: CDR1 SGDLS and CDR2 YYNGEE. The CDR3: CASDSQSGDEQFF. The CDR3 nucleotides are TGTGCCAGCGACTCACAGAGTGGGGATGAGCAGTTCTTC. The complete variable domain, with remaining parts taken from reference TRBV9 and TRBJ2-1, reads DSGVTQTPKHLITATGQRVTLRCSPRSGDLSVYWYQQSLDQGLQFLIQYYNGEERAKGNILERFSAQQFPDLHSELNLSSLELGDSALYFCASDSQSGDEQFFGPGTRLTVL.

The chain carries TRBV19 and TRBJ2-7; a possible D gene is TRBD1 (5 bases). Trimming stripped 2 bases from V and 2 bases from J, with 7 bases between. CDR1 and CDR2 (germline): LNHDA, SQIVND (reference sequence). The CDR3 length is 13 residues. This chain's CDR3 is CASSISGTYEQYF. The CDR3 DNA reads TGTGCCAGTAGTATATCAGGGACCTACGAGCAGTACTTC.

The chain couples TRBV6-5 to TRBJ2-3; D is perhaps TRBD2 (6 bases). Looked up from germline, CDR1 is MNHEY and CDR2 is SVGAGI. The CDR3 length is 13 residues. Trimming removed 5 bases from V and 6 bases from J, with 12 bases in between. In nucleotides, the CDR3 is TGTGCCAGCAGTACCGGCGGGGAGGATACGCAGTATTTT. Its protein product is CASSTGGEDTQYF.

The chain combines TRBV7-9 with TRBJ1-1, with 7 bases fitting TRBD1. This CDR3 is 12 amino acids long. Per the germline V gene, CDR1 is SEHNR and CDR2 is FQNEAQ (reference sequence). V gave up 5 bases and J gave up 6 bases; unmatched junction bases: 3. DNA for the CDR3: TGTGCCAGCAGCACAGGGGTCCCTGAAGCTTTCTTT. Translating it yields CASSTGVPEAFF.